Described below is a single T cell receptor (beta chain) sequence and its context. Original methodology: Quantification of nucleated cells was approximated via reference gene primer amplification. Only in-frame clones appear in the TCRdb table, and some are missing; sequencing was by immunoSEQ multiplex PCR. V, J and clone size were drawn from that table, and D and trimming were deduced from the DNA. The profile shows over 300,000 clones, around 89% of them singletons. The CDR3 has 16 residues. Germline assignment: CDR1 LGHNA and CDR2 YSLEER. Trimming removed 2 bases from V and 3 bases from J, with 16 bases in between. The sample belongs to a study of blood T cell repertoires in COVID-19. As for the study in general: Collection of acute and convalescent COVID-19 samples took place in the United States, Italy and Spain. T cells, B-cell-depleted T cells, or PBMCs supplied cDNA or gDNA.

This sequence joins TRBV4-3 and TRBJ1-2, with D tentatively TRBD1 (5 bases). Material: peripheral blood. This TCR was recovered from a man aged 40-49 years with acute or convalescent COVID-19. The CDR3 bases are TGCGCCAGCAGCCAACTCACCAGGGCGGATCACTATGGCTACACCTTC. Protein product: CASSQLTRADHYGYTF.